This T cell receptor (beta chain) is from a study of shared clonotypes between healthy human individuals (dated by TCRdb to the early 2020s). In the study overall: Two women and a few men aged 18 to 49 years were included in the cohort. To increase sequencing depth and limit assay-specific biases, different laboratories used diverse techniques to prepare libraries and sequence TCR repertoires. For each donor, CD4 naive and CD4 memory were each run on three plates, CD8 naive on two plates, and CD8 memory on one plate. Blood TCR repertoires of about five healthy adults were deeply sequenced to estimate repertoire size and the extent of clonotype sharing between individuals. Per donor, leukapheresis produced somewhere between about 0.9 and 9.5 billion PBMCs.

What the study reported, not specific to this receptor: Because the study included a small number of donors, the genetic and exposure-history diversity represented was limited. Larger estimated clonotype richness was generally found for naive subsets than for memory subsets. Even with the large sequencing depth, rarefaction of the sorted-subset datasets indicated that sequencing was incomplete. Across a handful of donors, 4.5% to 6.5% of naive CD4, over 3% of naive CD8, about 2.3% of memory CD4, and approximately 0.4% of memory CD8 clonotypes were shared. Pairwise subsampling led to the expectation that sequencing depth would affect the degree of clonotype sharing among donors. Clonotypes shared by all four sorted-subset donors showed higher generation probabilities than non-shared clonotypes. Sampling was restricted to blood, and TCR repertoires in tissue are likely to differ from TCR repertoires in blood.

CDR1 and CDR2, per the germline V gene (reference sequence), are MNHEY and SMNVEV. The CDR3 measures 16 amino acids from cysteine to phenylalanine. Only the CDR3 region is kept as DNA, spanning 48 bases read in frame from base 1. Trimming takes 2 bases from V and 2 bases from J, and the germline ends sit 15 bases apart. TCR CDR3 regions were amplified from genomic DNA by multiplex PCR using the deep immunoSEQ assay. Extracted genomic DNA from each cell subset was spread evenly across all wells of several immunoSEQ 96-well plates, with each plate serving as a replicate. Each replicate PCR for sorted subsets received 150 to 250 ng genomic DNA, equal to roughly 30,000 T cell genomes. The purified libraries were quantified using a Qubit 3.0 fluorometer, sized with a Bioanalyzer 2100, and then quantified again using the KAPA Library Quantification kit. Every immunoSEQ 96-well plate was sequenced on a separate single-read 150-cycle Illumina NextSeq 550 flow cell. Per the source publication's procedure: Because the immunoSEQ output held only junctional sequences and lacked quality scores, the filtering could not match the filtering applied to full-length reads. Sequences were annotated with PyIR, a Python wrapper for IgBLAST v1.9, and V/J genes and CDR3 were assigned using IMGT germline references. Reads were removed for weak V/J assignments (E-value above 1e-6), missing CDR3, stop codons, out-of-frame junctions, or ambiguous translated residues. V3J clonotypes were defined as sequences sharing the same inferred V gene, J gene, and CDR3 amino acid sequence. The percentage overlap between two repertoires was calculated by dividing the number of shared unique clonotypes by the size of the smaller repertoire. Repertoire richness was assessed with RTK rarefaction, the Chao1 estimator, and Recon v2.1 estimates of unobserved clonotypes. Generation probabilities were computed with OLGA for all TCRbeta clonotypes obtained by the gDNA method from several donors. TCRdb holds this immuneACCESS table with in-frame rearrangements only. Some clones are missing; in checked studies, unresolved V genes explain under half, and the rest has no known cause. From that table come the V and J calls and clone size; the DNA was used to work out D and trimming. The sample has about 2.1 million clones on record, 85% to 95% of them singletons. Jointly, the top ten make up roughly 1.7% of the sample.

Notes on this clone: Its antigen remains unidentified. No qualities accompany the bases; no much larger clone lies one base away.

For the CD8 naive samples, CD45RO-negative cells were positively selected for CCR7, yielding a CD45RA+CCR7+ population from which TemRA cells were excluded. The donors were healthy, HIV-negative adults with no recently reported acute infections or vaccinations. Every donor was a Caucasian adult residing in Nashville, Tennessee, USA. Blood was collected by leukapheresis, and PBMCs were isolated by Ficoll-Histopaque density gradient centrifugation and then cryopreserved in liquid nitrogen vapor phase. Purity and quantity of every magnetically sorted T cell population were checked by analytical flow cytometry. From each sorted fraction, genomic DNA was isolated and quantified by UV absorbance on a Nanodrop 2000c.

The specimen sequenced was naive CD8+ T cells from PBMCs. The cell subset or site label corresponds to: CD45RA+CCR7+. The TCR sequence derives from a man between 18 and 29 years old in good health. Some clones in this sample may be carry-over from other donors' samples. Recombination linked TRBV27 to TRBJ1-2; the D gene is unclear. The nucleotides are TGTGCCAGCAGTTTAGAGGGCTTCGGTGGCAACTATGGCTACACCTTC. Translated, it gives CASSLEGFGGNYGYTF.